These 29 T cell receptor beta chains came from one sample sequenced in a study of Ad26.COV2.S vaccination and SARS-CoV-2 variants. Treatment in this sample: about 20 received Ad26.COV2.S at low or high dose, single or two shots; roughly five received placebo; per-sample allocation not given. Samples analyzed were those drawn on day 63 after the first vaccine or placebo injection. The assay was immunoSEQ multiplex PCR, and TCRdb's table has in-frame clones only and misses some. The sample has about 350,000 clones, around 86% seen once; the top ten hold around 3.5%. Specimen: peripheral blood, collected in a trial of Ad26.COV2.S vaccine versus placebo. The receptors here all came from a person aged 18-60 years who received the Ad26.COV2.S COVID-19 vaccine or a placebo.

The chain links TRBV19 to TRBJ1-2, with unresolved D. CDR1 is LNHDA and CDR2 is SQIVND in the germline V gene (reference sequence). V lost 7 bases and J 0 bases, leaving 9 bases between the germline ends. This CDR3 comprises 13 residues. The CDR3 here is CASTAEANYGYTF. The CDR3 DNA follows: TGTGCCAGTACGGCAGAAGCTAACTATGGCTACACCTTC.

This clone turned up a few times. This rearrangement joins TRBV7-2 to TRBJ1-5; D gene ambiguous. Per germline, CDR1 SGHTA and CDR2 FQGNSA. The CDR3 has 12 amino acids. Trimming took 8 bases from V and 1 from J, leaving 6 bases between them. The CDR3 here is CASAGSNQPQHF. Written as DNA, the CDR3 is TGTGCCAGCGCAGGCAGCAATCAGCCCCAGCATTTT.

The chain couples TRBV5-1 to TRBJ2-5; D is unresolved. Between the trimmed V and J ends, which lost 1 base and 5 bases, there was a span of 24 bases. The germline V gene has CDR1 SGHRS and CDR2 YFSETQ. The CDR3 is 18 residues long. CDR3 DNA: TGCGCCAGCAGCTTGTTACCCCAACTCTCGAGGCCTCGGGAGACCCAGTACTTC. It codes for CASSLLPQLSRPRETQYF.

The rearrangement links TRBV6-1 to TRBJ1-5, with D tentatively TRBD1 (6 bases). This CDR3 comprises 17 residues. Germline assignment: CDR1 MNHNS and CDR2 SASEGT. V gave up 2 bases and J gave up 9 bases, with 23 bases separating them. The CDR3 coding sequence is TGTGCCAGCAGTGAAAGGAGGGACACTGTCTCGTCGAGGCCCCAGCATTTT. As protein: CASSERRDTVSSRPQHF.

The chain recombines TRBV2 with TRBJ1-2, with 9 nucleotides matching TRBD1. V lost 6 bases, J lost 1 base, and 9 bases stayed unmatched. Germline-derived CDR1 and CDR2 are SNHLY and FYNNEI. This CDR3 is 16 amino acids long. CDR3 sequence: CASSGQGRLSNYGYTF. CDR3 nucleotide sequence: TGTGCCAGCAGCGGACAGGGGCGATTGAGTAACTATGGCTACACCTTC.

The chain carries TRBV7-9 and TRBJ1-2, with unresolved D. The CDR3 is 15 residues long. Germline-derived CDR1 and CDR2 are SEHNR and FQNEAQ (reference sequence). The germline V and J ends were trimmed by 5 bases and 3 bases, with 16 bases remaining between them. CDR3 sequence (DNA): TGTGCCAGCAGCCCGCGAAGAGATTCGGACTATGGCTACACCTTC. It translates to CASSPRRDSDYGYTF.

The rearrangement joins TRBV6-1 to TRBJ2-5; D unresolved. The V end lost 4 bases, the J end lost 4 bases, and 22 bases lay between the germline ends. The CDR3 has 17 residues. In germline, CDR1 is MNHNS, CDR2 SASEGT. The chain's CDR3 is CASSGGRSGLLRETQYF. The DNA for the CDR3 is TGTGCCAGCAGTGGCGGCCGATCAGGCCTGTTGCGAGAGACCCAGTACTTC.

This clone has a handful of counts. The chain carries TRBV6-5 and TRBJ1-4, with 8 bases aligning to TRBD1. Germline trimming cut 2 bases from V and 5 bases from J; bases unmatched to any gene: 1. The CDR3 is made up of 14 amino acids. Germline CDR1 is MNHEY and CDR2 is SVGAGI. The chain's CDR3 is CASSYRDRNEKLFF. In DNA form, the CDR3 reads TGTGCCAGCAGTTACCGGGACAGGAATGAAAAACTGTTTTTT.

The chain employs TRBV9 and TRBJ2-7; D remains ambiguous. Between the trimmed V and J ends, which lost 0 bases and 0 bases, there was a span of 10 bases. The CDR3 covers 15 residues. Germline loops: CDR1 SGDLS, CDR2 YYNGEE. The DNA of the CDR3 is TGTGCCAGCAGCGTAGGGCACACGTTCTCCTACGAGCAGTACTTC. Encoded protein: CASSVGHTFSYEQYF.

CDR3 bases: TGTGCCAGCAGACAGAACACCGGGGAGCTGTTTTTT. This codes for CASRQNTGELFF. J is TRBJ2-2 and V is TRBV9; the D is unclear. This CDR3 is built from 12 residues. Germline V CDR1 and CDR2: SGDLS, YYNGEE. V lost 5 bases and J 1 base, leaving 3 bases between the germline ends.

CDR3 DNA sequence: TGTGCCAGCAGTTTAATGGGGCTAGAGCCCCAGCATTTT. Translation: CASSLMGLEPQHF. V and J are TRBV27 and TRBJ1-5; possible D gene TRBD1, 5 bases. Germline V gene data show CDR1 as MNHEY and CDR2 as SMNVEV (reference sequence). This CDR3 has 13 amino acids. V lost 2 bases and J lost 8, with 10 bases in between.

The V gene is TRBV3-1 (or the pseudogene TRBV3-2), the J gene TRBJ2-7, with D maybe TRBD1 (6 bases). The CDR3 loop spans 13 amino acids. V gave up 8 bases and J gave up 6 bases, with 17 bases separating them. The germline V gene has CDR1 LGHDT and CDR2 YNNKEL (reference sequence). The CDR3 loop is CASALSRGGEQYF. CDR3 in DNA: TGTGCCAGCGCCCTTTCCAGGGGTGGCGAGCAGTACTTC.

The chain joins TRBV5-1 to TRBJ2-3, with 8 bases fitting TRBD2. Per the germline V gene, CDR1 is SGHRS and CDR2 is YFSETQ. The CDR3 runs 16 residues. Trimming removed 6 bases from V and 0 bases from J; junction bases left unmatched: 9. The CDR3 DNA is TGCGCCAGCATTAGCGGGGTTGATTCTAGCACAGATACGCAGTATTTT. Translated, it gives CASISGVDSSTDTQYF.

This chain connects TRBV15 to TRBJ1-5; 7 nucleotides match TRBD1. CDR1 is LNHNV and CDR2 is YYDKDF in the germline V gene (reference sequence). Germline trimming cut 0 bases from V and 7 bases from J; bases unmatched to any gene: 6. The CDR3 is 15 amino acids. The CDR3 loop is CATSRDKGGGQPQHF. The CDR3 nucleotides are TGTGCCACCAGCAGAGATAAAGGGGGCGGCCAGCCCCAGCATTTT.

The genes are TRBV11-2 and TRBJ1-5, with 11 bases identical to TRBD1. Germline V gene lookup returns CDR1 SGHAT and CDR2 FQNNGV. V lost 5 bases, J lost 8 bases, and 8 bases stayed unmatched. The CDR3 consists of 15 residues. The CDR3 bases are TGTGCCAGCAGCCTCGGGACAGGGGGGACTGAGCCCCAGCATTTT. Translating it yields CASSLGTGGTEPQHF.

This sequence joins TRBV6-2 or TRBV6-3 and TRBJ2-1; the D is unclear. Trimming shortened V by 2 bases and J by 2 bases, and 13 bases separated the two germline ends. The length of the CDR3 is 16 residues. The germline CDR1 and CDR2 sequences are MNHEY and SVGEGT. CDR3 loop: CASSYGLRPPYNEQFF. Here the CDR3 DNA reads TGTGCCAGCAGTTACGGGTTACGCCCCCCCTACAATGAGCAGTTCTTC.

The rearrangement joins TRBV5-1 to TRBJ2-1, with D perhaps TRBD1 (6 bases). The CDR3 extends over 14 amino acids. Trimming cost V 1 base and J 7 bases, with 12 bases left between them. Germline loops: CDR1 SGHRS, CDR2 YFSETQ. CDR3 nucleotide sequence: TGCGCCAGCAGCTTGCAGGGGCCAGGAAATGAGCAGTTCTTC. Its protein product is CASSLQGPGNEQFF.

The rearrangement joins TRBV3-1 (or the pseudogene TRBV3-2) to TRBJ1-2; 8 bases line up with TRBD1. Germline CDR1 LGHDT, CDR2 YNNKEL (reference sequence). The CDR3 runs 16 residues. V trimming: 4 bases; J trimming: 4 bases; junction bases outside the gene matches: 11. CDR3 protein: CASSRKTGGLGYGYTF. CDR3 nucleotide sequence: TGTGCCAGCAGCCGAAAAACAGGGGGACTTGGCTATGGCTACACCTTC.

The chain couples TRBV18 to TRBJ2-1; the D gene is possibly TRBD1 (6 bases). The germline CDR1 and CDR2 sequences are KGHSH and LQKENI. The CDR3 consists of 13 residues. V lost 1 base and J lost 5, with 6 bases in between. CDR3: CASSPRTDNEQFF. The DNA for the CDR3 is TGTGCCAGCTCACCACGGACAGACAATGAGCAGTTCTTC.

This clone was found once. This chain joins TRBV5-1 and TRBJ2-1; the D is unclear. Deletions cut 5 bases from V and 8 bases from J, with 14 bases between. This CDR3 has 13 amino acids. Germline loops: CDR1 SGHRS, CDR2 YFSETQ. This chain's CDR3 is CASSYLPSDEQFF. The CDR3, as DNA: TGCGCCAGCAGTTATCTCCCTTCGGATGAGCAGTTCTTC.

V gene TRBV19 combines with J gene TRBJ1-4; 9 bases line up with TRBD1. The CDR3 loop spans 18 amino acids. Germline V gene lookup returns CDR1 LNHDA and CDR2 SQIVND (reference sequence). V shed 5 bases and J 5 bases; nucleotides not matched to a gene: 15. The CDR3 loop reads CASSASIFRDRVNEKLFF. The DNA for the CDR3 is TGTGCCAGTAGTGCGTCCATCTTTAGGGACAGGGTGAATGAAAAACTGTTTTTT. Looking up the rest from reference TRBV19 and TRBJ1-4 gives the full variable domain: DGGITQSPKYLFRKEGQNVTLSCEQNLNHDAMYWYRQDPGQGLRLIYYSQIVNDFQKGDIAEGYSVSREKKESFPLTVTSAQKNPTAFYLCASSASIFRDRVNEKLFFGSGTQLSVL.

The chain recombines TRBV29-1 with TRBJ1-2; D may be TRBD1 (5 bases). The CDR3 loop spans 14 amino acids. V shed 2 bases and J shed 8 bases, with 18 bases lying between them. Germline CDR1 is SQVTM and CDR2 is ANQGSEA. The CDR3 sequence is CSVEPRQGPYGYTF. The CDR3 DNA is TGCAGCGTTGAACCGCGGCAGGGCCCCTACGGCTACACCTTC.

The rearrangement uses TRBV5-5 and TRBJ1-6; D remains ambiguous. Germline values: CDR1 SGHKS, CDR2 YYEKEE (reference sequence). Trimming took 3 bases from V and 2 from J, leaving 9 bases between them. The CDR3 has 15 residues. Here the CDR3 reads CASSYTETYNSPLHF. The CDR3 nucleotides read TGTGCCAGCAGCTACACGGAGACCTATAATTCACCCCTCCACTTT.

The V and J genes are TRBV5-1 and TRBJ2-7, with 9 positions matching TRBD2. J lost 2 bases, V lost 1 base, and 1 base had no gene match. CDR1 SGHRS and CDR2 YFSETQ come from the germline V gene. The CDR3 extends over 14 amino acids. In DNA form, the CDR3 reads TGCGCCAGCAGCTTGCGACTAGCGGCCTACGAGCAGTACTTC. The encoded protein is CASSLRLAAYEQYF.

The CDR3 is CASSRIPGQGPGQPQHF. Written as DNA, the CDR3 is TGCGCCAGCAGCCGAATCCCGGGACAGGGCCCAGGGCAGCCCCAGCATTTT. The rearrangement uses TRBV4-1 and TRBJ1-5; TRBD1 matches 9 bases. CDR1 MGHRA and CDR2 YSYEKL come from the germline V gene. V shed 4 bases and J 7 bases; nucleotides not matched to a gene: 14. This CDR3 is built from 17 residues.

V and J are TRBV3-1 (or the pseudogene TRBV3-2) and TRBJ2-3; D is ambiguous. Trimming took 0 bases from V and 0 from J, leaving 10 bases between them. This CDR3 has 16 residues. Germline V gives CDR1 LGHDT, CDR2 YNNKEL (reference sequence). CDR3 nucleotide sequence: TGTGCCAGCAGCCAAGATATCAATCCTAGCACAGATACGCAGTATTTT. It yields the protein CASSQDINPSTDTQYF.

The chain employs TRBV9 and TRBJ1-1; a weak D match, TRBD1 (5 bases). V was trimmed by 3 bases and J by 3 bases, leaving 15 bases between them. Germline assignment: CDR1 SGDLS and CDR2 YYNGEE. CDR3 length equals 15 residues. In nucleotides, the CDR3 is TGTGCCAGCAGCGCAACCGGGACTGGGTACACTGAAGCTTTCTTT. Protein sequence: CASSATGTGYTEAFF.

The chain carries TRBV6-5 and TRBJ2-2; the D is unclear. The V end was cut by 5 bases, the J end by 1 base, with 11 bases between. This CDR3 has 15 amino acids. Germline CDR1 is MNHEY and CDR2 is SVGAGI. CDR3 in amino acids: CASSPQPKNTGELFF. The DNA for the CDR3 is TGTGCCAGCAGTCCTCAGCCCAAGAACACCGGGGAGCTGTTTTTT.

The chain links TRBV9 to TRBJ2-1; D uncertain. The CDR3 sequence is 13 residues long. V shed 3 bases and J shed 7 bases, with 11 bases lying between them. Per the germline V gene, CDR1 is SGDLS and CDR2 is YYNGEE. The DNA for the CDR3 is TGTGCCAGCAGCGCCGGCGGTATGAATGAGCAGTTCTTC. Its translation: CASSAGGMNEQFF.